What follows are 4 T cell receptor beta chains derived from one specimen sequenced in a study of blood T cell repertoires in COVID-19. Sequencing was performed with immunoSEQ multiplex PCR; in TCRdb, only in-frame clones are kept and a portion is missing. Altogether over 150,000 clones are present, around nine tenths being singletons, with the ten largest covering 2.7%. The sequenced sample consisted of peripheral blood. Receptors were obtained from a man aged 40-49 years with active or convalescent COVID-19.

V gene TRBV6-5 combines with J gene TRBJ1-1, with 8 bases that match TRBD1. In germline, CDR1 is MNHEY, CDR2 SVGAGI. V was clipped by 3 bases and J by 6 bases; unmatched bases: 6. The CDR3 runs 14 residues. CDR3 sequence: CASSYRTGRSEAFF. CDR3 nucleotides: TGTGCCAGCAGTTATAGGACAGGGCGGTCTGAAGCTTTCTTT.

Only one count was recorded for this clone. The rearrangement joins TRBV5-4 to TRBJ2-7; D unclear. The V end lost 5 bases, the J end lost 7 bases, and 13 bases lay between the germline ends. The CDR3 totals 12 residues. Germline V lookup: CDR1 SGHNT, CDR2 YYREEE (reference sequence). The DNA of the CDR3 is TGTGCCAGCAGTCCCCCCTGCCGGGAGCAGTACTTC. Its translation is CASSPPCREQYF.

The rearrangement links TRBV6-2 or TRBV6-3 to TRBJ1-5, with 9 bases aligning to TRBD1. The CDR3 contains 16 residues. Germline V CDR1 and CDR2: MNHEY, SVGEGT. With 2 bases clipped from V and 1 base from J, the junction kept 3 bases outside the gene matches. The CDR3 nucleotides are TGTGCCAGCAGTTACGGGACAGGGAGAAGCAATCAGCCCCAGCATTTT. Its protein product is CASSYGTGRSNQPQHF.

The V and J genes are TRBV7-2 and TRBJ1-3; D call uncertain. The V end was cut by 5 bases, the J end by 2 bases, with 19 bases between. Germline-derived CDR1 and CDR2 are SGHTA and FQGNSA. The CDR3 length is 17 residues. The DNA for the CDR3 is TGTGCCAGCAGCCAACCTAATCCGGGTTTAGCTGGAAACACCATATATTTT. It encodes CASSQPNPGLAGNTIYF.